Below are 22 T cell receptor beta chains sequenced from a single sample in a study of radiotherapy plus CTLA-4 blockade in lung cancer. The assay was immunoSEQ multiplex PCR, and TCRdb's table has in-frame clones only and misses some. The sample lists 50,000 to 70,000 clones; over 70% were seen once. The sample consisted of peripheral blood, taken from a patient treated with radiotherapy plus ipilimumab. The receptors were gathered from a human donor with non-small cell lung cancer who had a partial response to radiotherapy plus ipilimumab.

The chain couples TRBV19 to TRBJ1-2, with 11 bases aligning to TRBD1. The CDR3 contains 15 residues. CDR1 LNHDA and CDR2 SQIVND come from the germline V gene (reference sequence). V was pared by 3 bases and J by 4 bases, with 4 bases of the junction left unmatched. The CDR3 nucleotides read TGTGCCAGTAGTATTGGGACAGGGGGTATCTATGGCTACACCTTC. It codes for CASSIGTGGIYGYTF.

V usage is TRBV19 and J usage is TRBJ1-5; D remains ambiguous. CDR3 length: 14 amino acids. Germline CDR1 is LNHDA and CDR2 is SQIVND (reference sequence). V shed 0 bases and J shed 6 bases, with 9 bases lying between them. The CDR3 DNA sequence: TGTGCCAGTAGTATAGAGGGCTTAGGTCAGCCCCAGCATTTT. The encoded protein is CASSIEGLGQPQHF.

The chain couples TRBV10-1 to TRBJ2-3, with 8 bases identical to TRBD2. V was pared by 8 bases and J by 3 bases, with 10 bases of the junction left unmatched. The CDR3 is 15 amino acids. In germline, CDR1 is WNHNN, CDR2 SYGVQD (reference sequence). The CDR3 bases are TGCGCCAGCGCTCGGCGGGGGGAATTAACAGATACGCAGTATTTT. Amino acid sequence: CASARRGELTDTQYF.

J is TRBJ2-5 and V is TRBV5-1, with TRBD2 matching over 10 bases. This CDR3 region has 15 residues. Looked up from germline, CDR1 is SGHRS and CDR2 is YFSETQ. V was clipped by 4 bases and J by 1 base; unmatched bases: 4. This CDR3 reads CASSPSGGAQETQYF. The CDR3 region has the DNA TGCGCCAGCAGCCCGAGCGGGGGGGCCCAAGAGACCCAGTACTTC.

V gene TRBV14 combines with J gene TRBJ1-5, with 7 bases identical to TRBD1. This CDR3 is 19 amino acids long. V trimming: 1 base; J trimming: 0 bases; junction bases outside the gene matches: 12. CDR1 and CDR2 (germline): SGHDN, FVKESK. CDR3 region: CASSQVVRTGYYSNQPQHF. For the CDR3, the DNA is TGTGCCAGCAGCCAAGTTGTCAGGACAGGATACTATAGCAATCAGCCCCAGCATTTT.

The genes are TRBV6-1 and TRBJ1-1; D is ambiguous. The length of the CDR3 is 12 residues. Trimming took off 3 bases at V and 12 bases at J, with 14 bases between the two ends. Per germline, CDR1 MNHNS and CDR2 SASEGT. Written as DNA, the CDR3 is TGTGCCAGCAGTGAGGCTTTCGGGTGGACTTTCTTT. Residues: CASSEAFGWTFF.

The chain uses TRBV29-1 and TRBJ2-1; weak D call: TRBD2 (6 bases). Trimming took 4 bases from V and 8 from J, leaving 9 bases between them. Germline CDR1 reads SQVTM; CDR2 reads ANQGSEA. This CDR3 contains 11 residues. As DNA, the CDR3 is TGCAGCGTTGGCGCGGGGCATGAGCAGTTCTTC. Residues: CSVGAGHEQFF.

The CDR3 DNA follows: TGTGCCAGCCAAACGGGCAATCAGCCCCAGCATTTT. Its translation is CASQTGNQPQHF. The rearrangement joins TRBV6-5 to TRBJ1-5; D gene ambiguous. CDR3 length: 12 amino acids. The V gene lost 8 bases and the J gene lost 2 bases, with 7 bases spanning the gap. Germline V gives CDR1 MNHEY, CDR2 SVGAGI.

This chain connects TRBV2 to TRBJ2-7, with 7 bases fitting TRBD1. Per germline, CDR1 SNHLY and CDR2 FYNNEI. The ends lost 0 bases at V and 6 bases at J; junction bases unmatched: 8. CDR3 size: 15 residues. In DNA form, the CDR3 reads TGTGCCAGCAGTGAAGCGAAGGGGGCGCTTGCCGAGCAGTACTTC. Translated: CASSEAKGALAEQYF.

The rearrangement uses TRBV6-1 and TRBJ1-1, with a possible D match to TRBD1 (6 bases). The germline V gene encodes CDR1 MNHNS and CDR2 SASEGT. With 3 bases removed from V and 1 base from J, the gap between germline ends came to 15 bases. The CDR3 consists of 16 residues. CDR3 DNA sequence: TGTGCCAGCAGTGACCGCCCAGGGGCACCGAACACTGAAGCTTTCTTT. Protein sequence: CASSDRPGAPNTEAFF.

CDR3 loop: CASSPRQGYGYTF. In DNA form, the CDR3 reads TGTGCCAGCAGCCCGAGACAGGGTTATGGCTACACCTTC. V gene TRBV7-9 combines with J gene TRBJ1-2, with 7 bases fitting TRBD1. Trimming at V came to 5 bases and at J to 5 bases, leaving 5 bases not matched to a gene. CDR3 length equals 13 residues. CDR1 is SEHNR, CDR2 FQNEAQ, per germline (reference sequence).

Here the CDR3 DNA reads TGTGCCAGCAGCGACCGTGGGGGGAGCGAGCAGTACTTC. It encodes CASSDRGGSEQYF. The chain employs TRBV9 and TRBJ2-7; a possible D gene is TRBD2 (6 bases). The CDR3 sequence is 13 residues long. The V and J ends lost 3 bases and 6 bases respectively, with 13 bases between them. CDR1 and CDR2 (germline): SGDLS, YYNGEE.

The CDR3 DNA sequence: TGCAGCGCCGCGGGTGGGAGGGGTGGATACGAGCAGTACTTC. Amino acid sequence: CSAAGGRGGYEQYF. The chain recombines TRBV29-1 with TRBJ2-5; 7 nucleotides match TRBD2. The J call may be wrong; the DNA end is better matched by TRBJ2-7. The CDR3 contains 14 residues. Per the germline V gene, CDR1 is SQVTM and CDR2 is ANQGSEA.

The gene calls are TRBV27 and TRBJ2-7; possibly TRBD1 for D (5 bases). The CDR3 has 14 amino acids. The germline V gene encodes CDR1 MNHEY and CDR2 SMNVEV (reference sequence). Trimming stripped 6 bases from V and 0 bases from J, with 12 bases between. In DNA, the CDR3 is TGTGCCAGCAGCAAACAGGTACTCTCCTACGAGCAGTACTTC. Protein sequence: CASSKQVLSYEQYF.

The V call is TRBV5-1, the J call TRBJ2-3, with 14 bases identical to TRBD2. The ends lost 2 bases at V and 4 bases at J; junction bases unmatched: 9. Germline assignment: CDR1 SGHRS and CDR2 YFSETQ. There are 18 residues in the CDR3. CDR3 loop: CASSFGLAGGRGPDTQYF. CDR3 nucleotides: TGCGCCAGCAGCTTCGGACTAGCGGGGGGTCGGGGGCCAGATACGCAGTATTTT.

This clone was seen more than once but under ten times. This sequence joins TRBV9 and TRBJ1-2; TRBD1 aligns across 7 bases. The CDR3 contains 14 residues. V lost 3 bases to trimming and J lost 4 bases; unmatched junction nucleotides: 6. Germline V gene sequence: CDR1 SGDLS, CDR2 YYNGEE. CDR3 nucleotides: TGTGCCAGCAGCGAAAGGGGGCAGGGCTATGGCTACACCTTC. Protein sequence: CASSERGQGYGYTF.

This rearrangement joins TRBV7-3 to TRBJ2-7; 9 bases agree with TRBD1. Trimming cost V 6 bases and J 4 bases; bases outside gene matches: 7. The germline CDR1 and CDR2 sequences are SGHTA and FQGTGA. CDR3 size: 14 residues. CDR3 in DNA: TGTGCCAGCAGGTCCGGGACAGGGAGTTACGAGCAGTACTTC. As protein: CASRSGTGSYEQYF.

V is TRBV6-5 and J is TRBJ2-1; weak D call: TRBD1 (5 bases). The CDR3 is 13 residues long. Germline CDR1 is MNHEY and CDR2 is SVGAGI. The germline V and J ends were trimmed by 8 bases and 6 bases, with 14 bases remaining between them. CDR3: CASRRGSFNEQFF. CDR3 DNA sequence: TGTGCCAGCCGAAGGGGCAGCTTCAATGAGCAGTTCTTC.

The chain uses TRBV5-1 and TRBJ2-5; 9 nucleotides agree with TRBD1. Germline CDR1 and CDR2: SGHRS and YFSETQ. The ends lost 7 bases at V and 5 bases at J; junction bases unmatched: 9. This CDR3 spans 14 amino acids. The CDR3 coding sequence is TGCGCCAGCCGTCGGACAGGGGTGGGGGAGACCCAGTACTTC. Translated, it gives CASRRTGVGETQYF.

The chain links TRBV28 to TRBJ2-1; 7 bases match TRBD1. The germline gives CDR1 MDHEN, CDR2 SYDVKM. V lost 4 bases and J lost 4; bases outside the gene matches: 4. The CDR3 length is 14 residues. The CDR3 coding sequence is TGTGCCAGCAGTTCAGACAGGGTATACAATGAGCAGTTCTTC. Its protein product is CASSSDRVYNEQFF.

V and J are TRBV19 and TRBJ1-6, with 7 bases lining up with TRBD1. V shed 5 bases, J shed 6 bases, and the junction held 4 bases outside the gene matches. The CDR3 loop spans 14 amino acids. CDR1 is LNHDA, CDR2 SQIVND, per germline (reference sequence). CDR3 DNA: TGTGCCAGTAGTCGGGACAGTATTAATTCACCCCTCCACTTT. It encodes CASSRDSINSPLHF. The whole variable domain, filled in from reference TRBV19 and TRBJ1-6, reads DGGITQSPKYLFRKEGQNVTLSCEQNLNHDAMYWYRQDPGQGLRLIYYSQIVNDFQKGDIAEGYSVSREKKESFPLTVTSAQKNPTAFYLCASSRDSINSPLHFGNGTRLTVT.

The chain couples TRBV4-2 to TRBJ1-4; possibly TRBD1 for D (6 bases). V lost 0 bases and J 7 bases, leaving 6 bases between the germline ends. Germline V gives CDR1 LGHNA, CDR2 YNFKEQ. The CDR3 length is 13 residues. Here the CDR3 reads CASSQDRGEKLFF. CDR3 sequence (DNA): TGTGCCAGCAGCCAAGACAGGGGTGAAAAACTGTTTTTT.